The next 6 T cell receptor beta chains were all read from a single sample in a study of Graves' ophthalmopathy and Graves' hyperthyroidism. The study amplified TCR beta CDR3 regions using RNA transcripts. HTBI primers were used in a first-round RT-PCR, which preceded a second-round multiplex PCR. MiXCR, applied by TCRdb to the multiplex PCR reads, yields one record per CDR3 protein. The sample includes roughly 700,000 distinct CDR3 sequences, 40% of them seen just once. Sequencing was carried out using peripheral blood. The receptor set was obtained from an adult man with Graves' ophthalmopathy.

There are many counts of this clonotype. The chain is built from TRBV7-2 and TRBJ2-7; D perhaps matches TRBD1 (6 bases). The CDR3 extends over 14 amino acids. Germline V gives CDR1 SGHTA, CDR2 FQGNSA. Trimming stripped 4 bases from V and 2 bases from J, with 12 bases between. The CDR3 sequence is CASSYPDSPYEQYF. As DNA, the CDR3 is TGTGCCAGCAGCTACCCGGACAGTCCCTACGAGCAGTACTTC.

Details on this clonotype: This may be a read error: a much more frequent sequence differs by one nucleotide. The chain uses TRBV7-9 and TRBJ1-2; D is uncertain. The CDR3 runs to 12 residues. CDR1 SEHNR and CDR2 FQNEAQ come from the germline V gene (reference sequence). Trimming removed 5 bases at V and 6 bases at J, with 10 bases between. The CDR3 here is CASSAAVDGYTF. The CDR3, as DNA: TGTGCCAGCAGCGCAGCTGTGGATGGCTACACCTTC.

This chain links TRBV11-1 with TRBJ1-1; D is uncertain. CDR3 length: 16 residues. The ends were cut back, 5 bases at V and 0 bases at J, with 16 bases in the middle. Germline assignment: CDR1 SGHAT and CDR2 FQDESV (reference sequence). CDR3 protein: CASSPEVESMNTEAFF. The CDR3 DNA follows: TGTGCCAGCAGCCCGGAGGTGGAGAGTATGAACACTGAAGCTTTCTTT.

CDR3 sequence: CASRPGLAGIKKTQYF. CDR3 bases: TGTGCCAGCAGGCCCGGACTAGCGGGAATTAAGAAGACCCAGTACTTC. The chain is built from TRBV7-2 and TRBJ2-5, with 12 bases that match TRBD2. The germline CDR1 and CDR2 sequences are SGHTA and FQGNSA. The CDR3 spans 16 residues. The V gene end was trimmed by 6 bases and the J gene end by 6 bases; junction bases not matched to a gene: 11.

This clonotype was seen a few times. V usage is TRBV28 and J usage is TRBJ1-2; tentative D call: TRBD1 (5 bases). Trimming shortened V by 6 bases and J by 4 bases, and 18 bases separated the two germline ends. Per germline, CDR1 MDHEN and CDR2 SYDVKM. This CDR3 is 15 amino acids long. The CDR3 region is CASSTPRDYGYGYTF. CDR3 in DNA: TGTGCCAGCAGCACCCCCCGGGACTACGGCTATGGCTACACCTTC.

This clonotype was observed a handful of times. This sequence joins TRBV6-5 and TRBJ1-1, with D unclear. The CDR3 is 13 amino acids. Germline V lookup: CDR1 MNHEY, CDR2 SVGAGI. Trimming took 4 bases from V and 9 from J, leaving 15 bases between them. The CDR3 here is CASSLQRVRQAFF. The CDR3 DNA reads TGTGCCAGCAGTTTGCAAAGGGTCCGACAAGCTTTCTTT.